This entry lists 32 T cell receptor beta chains sequenced from one sample in a study of PD-1 blockade in classical Hodgkin lymphoma. Libraries were prepared by immunoSEQ multiplex PCR; TCRdb keeps only in-frame clonotypes and omits some of them. This repertoire shows roughly 31,000 clones, around three quarters found once; its top ten account for almost 4%. Relapses following autologous stem cell transplantation were seen in all patients, with brentuximab vedotin exposure varying. The specimen was peripheral blood mononuclear cells (PBMCs), collected before the second cycle of nivolumab. These receptors were taken from a human donor with classical Hodgkin lymphoma.

J is TRBJ2-1 and V is TRBV9, with D possibly being TRBD2 (5 bases). The V end was cut by 10 bases, the J end by 1 base, with 12 bases between. Germline V gene sequence: CDR1 SGDLS, CDR2 YYNGEE. The CDR3 has 13 amino acids. The DNA of the CDR3 is TGTGCCTCCACCGGGGATTCCTACAATGAGCAGTTCTTC. Protein product: CASTGDSYNEQFF.

This clone showed up just a few times. The chain carries TRBV5-4 and TRBJ2-1; TRBD2 matches 11 bases. Germline assignment: CDR1 SGHNT and CDR2 YYREEE (reference sequence). The CDR3 runs to 13 residues. Trimming removed 10 bases from V and 4 bases from J; junction bases left unmatched: 4. CDR3 nucleotides: TGTGCCGGTACTAGCGGGGGTTACAATGAGCAGTTCTTC. The encoded protein is CAGTSGGYNEQFF.

This clone ranks as medium-sized. The rearrangement uses TRBV7-9 and TRBJ2-7, with 7 bases aligning to TRBD1. The CDR3 has 14 amino acids. Germline lookup yields CDR1 SEHNR and CDR2 FQNEAQ (reference sequence). Trimming at V came to 6 bases and at J to 0 bases, leaving 5 bases not matched to a gene. In nucleotides, the CDR3 is TGTGCCAGCAGTCCGACAGGGAGCTCCTACGAGCAGTACTTC. Translated, it gives CASSPTGSSYEQYF.

The chain carries TRBV9 and TRBJ2-1; D gene unclear. Germline loops: CDR1 SGDLS, CDR2 YYNGEE. This CDR3 is 15 amino acids long. The V gene lost 2 bases and the J gene lost 1 base, with 10 bases spanning the gap. The CDR3, as DNA: TGTGCCAGCAGCGTCGGGTCCATATCCTACAATGAGCAGTTCTTC. Translating it yields CASSVGSISYNEQFF.

The chain combines TRBV7-9 with TRBJ2-6, with D possibly TRBD1 on 6 matching bases. V was trimmed by 5 bases and J by 4 bases, leaving 12 bases between them. The CDR3 spans 15 residues. CDR1 and CDR2 from the germline V gene are SEHNR and FQNEAQ (reference sequence). Here the CDR3 reads CASSETGSGANVLTF. The CDR3 DNA reads TGTGCCAGCAGCGAAACAGGGTCAGGGGCCAACGTCCTGACTTTC.

This clone came up a few times. The rearrangement joins TRBV7-8 to TRBJ2-7, with 13 bases aligning to TRBD2. With V trimmed by 8 bases and J by 2 bases, 3 bases remained unmatched. This CDR3 contains 14 residues. The germline CDR1 and CDR2 sequences are SGHVS and FQNEAQ. CDR3 DNA sequence: TGTGCCAGCTCCGGGACTAGCGGGACCTACGAGCAGTACTTC. Protein: CASSGTSGTYEQYF.

This clone is medium-sized by share. The rearrangement joins TRBV7-2 to TRBJ2-1; the D gene is possibly TRBD1 (5 bases). CDR1 SGHTA and CDR2 FQGNSA come from the germline V gene. The CDR3 length is 14 residues. Trimming removed 5 bases at V and 5 bases at J, with 13 bases between. The CDR3 sequence: CASSPRWGDNEQFF. As DNA, the CDR3 is TGTGCCAGCAGCCCACGATGGGGCGACAATGAGCAGTTCTTC.

This chain joins TRBV5-1 and TRBJ2-2, with 9 bases aligning to TRBD1. Germline CDR1 reads SGHRS; CDR2 reads YFSETQ. V lost 3 bases, J lost 6 bases, and 6 bases stayed unmatched. The CDR3 covers 15 residues. The CDR3 nucleotides are TGCGCCAGCAGCTCAGCCGGGACAGGGTCCGGGGAGCTGTTTTTT. Its translation: CASSSAGTGSGELFF.

This chain uses TRBV27 with TRBJ1-5; 11 nucleotides agree with TRBD1. The CDR3 has 15 residues. Germline CDR1 is MNHEY and CDR2 is SMNVEV (reference sequence). The J segment lost 4 bases and the V segment lost 2 bases, leaving 1 base of the junction unmatched. The CDR3 spells CASSLGTGGNQPQHF. The CDR3 DNA is TGTGCCAGCAGTTTAGGGACAGGGGGGAATCAGCCCCAGCATTTT.

Only a few counts were recorded for this clone. The chain links TRBV6-6 to TRBJ2-7, with 9 bases lining up with TRBD1. V shed 5 bases, J shed 6 bases, and the junction held 11 bases outside the gene matches. Germline V gene lookup returns CDR1 MNHNY and CDR2 SVGAGI (reference sequence). This CDR3 has 15 amino acids. CDR3 sequence reads: CASSDPGQGLSEQYF. The CDR3 region has the DNA TGTGCCAGCAGTGACCCGGGACAGGGTTTATCCGAGCAGTACTTC.

This clone was picked up a small number of times. The chain joins TRBV7-2 to TRBJ2-3, with TRBD1 matching over 7 bases. Germline CDR1 SGHTA, CDR2 FQGNSA. The CDR3 runs to 15 residues. The junction had 7 bases not matched to a gene; V was cut back by 5 bases and J by 2 bases. The CDR3 loop is CASSLRQGFTDTQYF. The CDR3 coding sequence is TGTGCCAGCAGCCTGAGACAGGGTTTCACAGATACGCAGTATTTT.

This clone showed up just a few times. This rearrangement joins TRBV7-9 to TRBJ1-1; 10 bases map to TRBD1. Germline V gene sequence: CDR1 SEHNR, CDR2 FQNEAQ (reference sequence). V was pared by 1 base and J by 6 bases, with 8 bases of the junction left unmatched. The CDR3 has 16 amino acids. The CDR3 is CASSLGTGGKTAEAFF. In DNA form, the CDR3 reads TGTGCCAGCAGCTTAGGGACAGGGGGTAAGACAGCTGAAGCTTTCTTT.

The chain has TRBV30 and TRBJ1-5, with a tentative D call TRBD1 (6 bases). This CDR3 has 14 amino acids. The V end was cut by 4 bases, the J end by 1 base, with 11 bases between. Germline-derived CDR1 and CDR2 are GTSNPN and SVGIG (reference sequence). Here the CDR3 DNA reads TGTGCCTGGAACCAACAGGGAAGCAATCAGCCCCAGCATTTT. It specifies CAWNQQGSNQPQHF. The full variable domain, its missing parts supplied by reference TRBV30 and TRBJ1-5, is SQTIHQWPATLVQPVGSPLSLECTVEGTSNPNLYWYRQAAGRGLQLLFYSVGIGQISSEVPQNLSASRPQDRQFILSSKKLLLSDSGFYLCAWNQQGSNQPQHFGDGTRLSIL.

The J gene is TRBJ1-2, the V gene TRBV6-5, with a possible D match to TRBD1 (5 bases). With 9 bases removed from V and 0 bases from J, the gap between germline ends came to 11 bases. CDR1 and CDR2 (germline): MNHEY, SVGAGI. There are 13 residues in the CDR3. CDR3 DNA: TGTGCCAGTACGCAGGGAGCTAACTATGGCTACACCTTC. Encoded protein: CASTQGANYGYTF.

J is TRBJ2-1 and V is TRBV25-1; 7 bases match TRBD2. The V and J ends lost 7 bases and 5 bases, in that order; junction bases with no gene match: 8. The germline CDR1 and CDR2 sequences are MGHDK and SYGVNS. The CDR3 contains 14 residues. The CDR3 reads CASNAGGWDNEQFF. CDR3 nucleotides: TGTGCCAGCAACGCCGGGGGGTGGGACAATGAGCAGTTCTTC. Full variable domain (missing parts from reference TRBV25-1 and TRBJ2-1): EADIYQTPRYLVIGTGKKITLECSQTMGHDKMYWYQQDPGMELHLIHYSYGVNSTEKGDLSSESTVSRIRTEHFPLTLESARPSHTSQYLCASNAGGWDNEQFFGPGTRLTVL.

The rearrangement uses TRBV30 and TRBJ1-2, with D unresolved. Germline values: CDR1 GTSNPN, CDR2 SVGIG (reference sequence). Trimming stripped 0 bases from V and 4 bases from J, with 6 bases between. The CDR3 loop spans 12 amino acids. The CDR3 region is CAWSVLSYGYTF. In DNA form, the CDR3 reads TGTGCCTGGAGTGTCTTGTCCTATGGCTACACCTTC.

A word on this clone: An end of the junction does not agree with germline; a read error may underlie this. The chain links TRBV5-4 to TRBJ2-7; D is perhaps TRBD2 (6 bases). From germline, CDR1 is SGHNT and CDR2 YYREEE (reference sequence). This CDR3 contains 14 residues. This CDR3 is CASGFGVSGYEQYF. CDR3 nucleotide sequence: TGTGCCAGCGGCTTTGGGGTTAGCGGATACGAGCAGTACTTC.

The sample holds a few counts of this clone. V gene TRBV6-5 combines with J gene TRBJ2-1, with TRBD1 identical over 9 bases. V lost 0 bases, J lost 2 bases, and 2 bases stayed unmatched. The CDR3 runs 16 residues. Germline V gene sequence: CDR1 MNHEY, CDR2 SVGAGI. The CDR3 is CASSYSGTGTYNEQFF. The CDR3 DNA is TGTGCCAGCAGTTACTCGGGGACAGGGACCTACAATGAGCAGTTCTTC.

This clone was recorded a few times. J is TRBJ1-5 and V is TRBV5-1; 8 bases are a match to TRBD1. V shed 5 bases and J 3 bases; nucleotides not matched to a gene: 4. CDR3 length: 14 residues. Germline lookup yields CDR1 SGHRS and CDR2 YFSETQ. The CDR3 DNA is TGCGCCAGCAGTGCAGGGGGCTACAATCAGCCCCAGCATTTT. Its translation: CASSAGGYNQPQHF. The entire variable domain, with the rest obtained from reference TRBV5-1 and TRBJ1-5, is as follows: KAGVTQTPRYLIKTRGQQVTLSCSPISGHRSVSWYQQTPGQGLQFLFEYFSETQRNKGNFPGRFSGRQFSNSRSEMNVSTLELGDSALYLCASSAGGYNQPQHFGDGTRLSIL.

The chain carries TRBV30 and TRBJ2-3, with 9 nucleotides matching TRBD2. This CDR3 has 13 residues. V dropped 2 bases and J dropped 5; count of bases not matched to a gene: 2. Germline-derived CDR1 and CDR2 are GTSNPN and SVGIG (reference sequence). CDR3 loop: CAWSRRGGDTQYF. Written as DNA, the CDR3 is TGTGCCTGGAGTAGGCGGGGGGGAGATACGCAGTATTTT.

The chain couples TRBV11-3 to TRBJ2-3; 7 bases line up with TRBD1. Per germline, CDR1 SGHNT and CDR2 YENEEA. With 3 bases clipped from V and 4 bases from J, the junction kept 1 base outside the gene matches. The CDR3 covers 13 residues. CDR3 sequence (DNA): TGTGCCAGCAGCTTGACAGGGTCAGATACGCAGTATTTT. Its protein is CASSLTGSDTQYF.

V and J are TRBV28 and TRBJ1-2, with D tentatively TRBD1 (6 bases). Germline CDR1 MDHEN, CDR2 SYDVKM. The CDR3 extends over 14 amino acids. Trimming removed 5 bases from V and 6 bases from J, with 16 bases in between. This chain's CDR3 is CASSARGGKNGYTF. The DNA of the CDR3 is TGTGCCAGCAGTGCCCGAGGGGGGAAAAATGGCTACACCTTC.

The CDR3 region has the DNA TGCGCCAGCAGCTTCCAAGGATACGAGCAGTACTTC. Translated, it gives CASSFQGYEQYF. The chain couples TRBV5-1 to TRBJ2-7; no reliable D call. In germline, CDR1 is SGHRS, CDR2 YFSETQ. The CDR3 sequence is 12 residues long. V gave up 2 bases and J gave up 4 bases, with 7 bases separating them.

This clone was picked up one time. The J gene is TRBJ2-2, the V gene TRBV11-2; D is possibly TRBD1 or TRBD2 (5 bases each). The CDR3 loop spans 16 amino acids. The germline gives CDR1 SGHAT, CDR2 FQNNGV. Trimming cost V 6 bases and J 6 bases, with 20 bases left between them. The DNA of the CDR3 is TGTGCCAGCAGGGCGTTCGAAGGGAGAGGGGCCGGGGAGCTGTTTTTT. The encoded protein is CASRAFEGRGAGELFF.

V is TRBV4-2 and J is TRBJ2-7, with TRBD2 identical over 7 bases. This CDR3 is built from 15 residues. The germline V gene encodes CDR1 LGHNA and CDR2 YNFKEQ. After removal of 4 bases from V and 0 bases from J, the junction contained 6 bases not matched to a gene. CDR3 bases: TGTGCCAGCAGCCCCTTACTAGCGAGCTCCTACGAGCAGTACTTC. Its protein product is CASSPLLASSYEQYF.

The chain employs TRBV20-1 and TRBJ1-2; a possible D gene is TRBD1 (6 bases). The CDR3 has 11 amino acids. The V end was cut by 3 bases, the J end by 6 bases, with 8 bases between. CDR1 and CDR2 from the germline V gene are DFQATT and SNEGSKA (reference sequence). Here the CDR3 reads CSASPGDGYTF. The CDR3 DNA is TGCAGTGCTAGCCCAGGGGATGGCTACACCTTC.

The chain has TRBV5-4 and TRBJ1-2; weak D call: TRBD1 (6 bases). Trimming cost V 0 bases and J 0 bases, with 9 bases left between them. Germline V gene lookup returns CDR1 SGHNT and CDR2 YYREEE (reference sequence). The CDR3 has 15 amino acids. CDR3 in amino acids: CASSLGRGANYGYTF. CDR3 nucleotide sequence: TGTGCCAGCAGCTTGGGTAGGGGGGCTAACTATGGCTACACCTTC.

The chain combines TRBV10-2 with TRBJ1-1, with a possible D match to TRBD1 (5 bases). The CDR3 runs to 15 residues. The V end was cut by 3 bases, the J end by 5 bases, with 16 bases between. The germline V gene has CDR1 WSHSY and CDR2 SAAADI. The CDR3 here is CASSEPWGIVTEAFF. The CDR3 DNA reads as TGCGCCAGCAGTGAACCGTGGGGGATTGTAACTGAAGCTTTCTTT.

CDR3 DNA: TGTGCCAGCAGCGCAGGGGTGGTAAAGAACACTGAAGCTTTCTTT. Translation: CASSAGVVKNTEAFF. V is TRBV4-2 and J is TRBJ1-1; D may be TRBD1 (6 bases). Per the germline V gene, CDR1 is LGHNA and CDR2 is YNFKEQ. The germline V and J ends were trimmed by 5 bases and 1 base, with 14 bases remaining between them. The CDR3 contains 15 residues.

In the case of this clone: The same CDR3 also results from other DNA sequences found in this sample. V and J are TRBV5-1 and TRBJ2-1; D is unclear. Trimming left V 3 bases short and J 4 bases short, with 2 bases between. The CDR3 is 11 amino acids. Germline V gene sequence: CDR1 SGHRS, CDR2 YFSETQ. The CDR3 spells CASSSYNEQFF. CDR3 bases: TGCGCCAGCAGCTCTTACAATGAGCAGTTCTTC.

CDR3 sequence reads: CASSYATGGETQYF. The CDR3 nucleotides are TGTGCCAGCAGTTACGCGACAGGGGGGGAGACCCAGTACTTC. This chain connects TRBV6-5 to TRBJ2-5; 9 bases match TRBD1. This CDR3 is 14 amino acids long. V gave up 2 bases and J gave up 5 bases; unmatched junction bases: 3. Germline CDR1 is MNHEY and CDR2 is SVGAGI.

The chain combines TRBV7-9 with TRBJ2-3; 13 bases map to TRBD2. Trimming at V came to 6 bases and at J to 4 bases, leaving 7 bases not matched to a gene. The CDR3 contains 16 residues. CDR1 is SEHNR, CDR2 FQNEAQ, per germline (reference sequence). The CDR3 reads CASSTGTSGIADTQYF. The CDR3 nucleotides read TGTGCCAGCAGTACCGGGACTAGCGGGATAGCAGATACGCAGTATTTT.